Described below is a single TCR beta chain sequence and its context. Its antigen remains unidentified. The assay was immunoSEQ multiplex PCR, and TCRdb's table has in-frame clones only and misses some. The profile shows some 99,000 clones, just under 85% of them singletons. V was pared by 7 bases and J by 2 bases, with 6 bases of the junction left unmatched. This CDR3 is 14 amino acids long. Germline-derived CDR1 and CDR2 are SNHLY and FYNNEI. This sample is drawn from a study of OX40 agonist ivuxolimab in advanced cancers. Study in general: The dose of intravenous ivuxolimab that patients received every 2 weeks ranged from 0.01 to 10 mg/kg. Study-wide results and caveats: Dosing at 0.1 to 3.0 mg/kg was accompanied by clonal expansion of CD4+ and CD8+ blood T cells by week 6. No antigen was identified for the clonally expanded peripheral T cells.

Sequences were derived from CD4+ or CD8+ T cells sorted from blood, sampled in a trial of the OX40 agonist ivuxolimab. This TCR derives from an adult with an advanced solid tumor such as melanoma, head and neck, liver or kidney cancer. The chain couples TRBV2 to TRBJ2-3, with 7 positions matching TRBD1. Here the CDR3 reads CASNPGTATDTQYF. The CDR3 bases are TGTGCCAGCAACCCCGGGACAGCCACAGATACGCAGTATTTT.